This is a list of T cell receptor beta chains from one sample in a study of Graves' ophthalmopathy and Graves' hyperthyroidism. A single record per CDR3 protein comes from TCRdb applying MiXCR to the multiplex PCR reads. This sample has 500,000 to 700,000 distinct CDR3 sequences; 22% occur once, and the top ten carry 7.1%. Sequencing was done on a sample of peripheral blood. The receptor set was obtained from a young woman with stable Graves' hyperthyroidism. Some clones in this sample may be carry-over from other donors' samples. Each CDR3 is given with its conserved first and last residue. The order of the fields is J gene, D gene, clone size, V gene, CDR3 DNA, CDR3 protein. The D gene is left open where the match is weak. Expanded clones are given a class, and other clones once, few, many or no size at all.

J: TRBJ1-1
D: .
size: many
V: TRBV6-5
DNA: TGTGCCAGCAGTTACTCGACAGGCGCGAACACTGAAGCTTTCTTT
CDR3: CASSYSTGANTEAFF

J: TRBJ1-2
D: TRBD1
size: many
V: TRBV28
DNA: TGTGCCAGCAGTCTCGCACAGGGGGCTTGGGACTATGGCTACACCTTC
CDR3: CASSLAQGAWDYGYTF

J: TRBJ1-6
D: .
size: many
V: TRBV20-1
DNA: TGCAGTGCTAGAGATGGGTTTGATTCACCCCTCCACTTT
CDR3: CSARDGFDSPLHF

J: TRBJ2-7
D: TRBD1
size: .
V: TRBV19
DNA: TGTGCCAGTAGTTTTGGACAGGACTCCTACGAGCAGTACTTC
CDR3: CASSFGQDSYEQYF

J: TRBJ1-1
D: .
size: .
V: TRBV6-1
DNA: TGTGCCAGCAGGGGCCAATACACTGAAGCTTTCTTT
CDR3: CASRGQYTEAFF

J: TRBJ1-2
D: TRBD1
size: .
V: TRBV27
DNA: TGTGCCAGCAGTTCAGGGGGCGATGGCTACACCTTC
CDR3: CASSSGGDGYTF

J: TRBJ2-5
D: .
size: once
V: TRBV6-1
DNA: TGTGCCAGCGGAAGGGGCCGGTGGGAGACCCAGTACTTC
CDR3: CASGRGRWETQYF

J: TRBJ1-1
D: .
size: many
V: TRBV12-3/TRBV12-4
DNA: TGTGCCAGCAGTTTTCAGGGGCGAAGCACTGAAGCTTTCTTT
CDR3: CASSFQGRSTEAFF

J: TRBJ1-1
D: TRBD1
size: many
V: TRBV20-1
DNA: TGCAGTGCACGGACGGGACAGGGGGCATATGAAGCTTTCTTT
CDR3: CSARTGQGAYEAFF

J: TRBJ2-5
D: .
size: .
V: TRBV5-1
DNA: TGCGCCAGCAGCTTGTTTCCCCCCACTCGGGTCGTCAATTTAGAGACCCAGTACTTC
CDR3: CASSLFPPTRVVNLETQYF

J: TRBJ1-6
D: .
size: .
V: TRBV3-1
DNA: TGTGCCAGCAGCCAAGATGGAAATTCACCCCTCCACTTT
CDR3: CASSQDGNSPLHF

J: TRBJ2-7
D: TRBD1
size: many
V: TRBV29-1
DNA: TGCAGCGTTAGCACCCAGGGGGCTTCGGACGAGCAGTACTTC
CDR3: CSVSTQGASDEQYF

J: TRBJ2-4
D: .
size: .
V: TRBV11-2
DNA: TGTGCCAGCAGCTTAAGGGGGGCCACCCTCAGAGCCAAAAACATTCAGTACTTC
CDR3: CASSLRGATLRAKNIQYF

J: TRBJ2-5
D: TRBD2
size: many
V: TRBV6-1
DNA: TGTGCCAGCAACCGAGCCCTTGGCGGGAGAGGGGAGACCCAGTACTTC
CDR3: CASNRALGGRGETQYF

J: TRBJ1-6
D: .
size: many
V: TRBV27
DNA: TGTGCCAGCAGTTTATTTACAGAGAGAAATAATTCACCCCTCCACTTT
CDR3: CASSLFTERNNSPLHF

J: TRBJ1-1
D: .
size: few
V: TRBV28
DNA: TGTGCCAGCGACCAAGGGGTGAGCACTGAAGCTTTCTTT
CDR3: CASDQGVSTEAFF

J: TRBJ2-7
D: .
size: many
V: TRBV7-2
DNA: TGTGCCAGCAGCTTAGAGCCGGCCTACGAGCAGTACTTC
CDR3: CASSLEPAYEQYF

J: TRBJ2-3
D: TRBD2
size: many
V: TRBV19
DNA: TGTGCCAGTAGAACCTCTCCCGGCCTAGCGGGAGTATCGGATACGCAGTATTTT
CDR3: CASRTSPGLAGVSDTQYF

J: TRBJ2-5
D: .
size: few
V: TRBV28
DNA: TGTGCCAGCAGTGACAGGATGGAGACCCAGTACTTC
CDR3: CASSDRMETQYF

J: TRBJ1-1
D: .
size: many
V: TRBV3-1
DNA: TGTGCCAGCAGCCACGCGGGGACTGAAGCTTTCTTT
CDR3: CASSHAGTEAFF

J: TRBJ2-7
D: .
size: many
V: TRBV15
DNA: TGTGCCACCACGGACGGATTCTCCTACGAGCAGTACTTC
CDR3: CATTDGFSYEQYF

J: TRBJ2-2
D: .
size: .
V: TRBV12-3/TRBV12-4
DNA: TGTGCCAGCAGCCCCACGTGGGCGCACACCGGGGAGCTGTTTTTT
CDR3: CASSPTWAHTGELFF

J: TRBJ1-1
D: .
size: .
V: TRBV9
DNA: TGTGCCAGCAGCCCACCGAGGGGGAACACTGAAGCTTTCTTT
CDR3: CASSPPRGNTEAFF

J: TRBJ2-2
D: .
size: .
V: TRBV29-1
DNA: TGCAGCGTTGAACCGGGAACGAACACCGGGGAGCTGTTTTTT
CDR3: CSVEPGTNTGELFF

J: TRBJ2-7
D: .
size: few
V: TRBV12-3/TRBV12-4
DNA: TGTGCCAGTACGGAGGGGGCTCGGGAGCAGTACTTC
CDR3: CASTEGAREQYF

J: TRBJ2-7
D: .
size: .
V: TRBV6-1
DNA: TGTGCCAGCAGTGGCCTCCGGGACGGGAGCTACGAGCAGTACTTC
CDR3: CASSGLRDGSYEQYF

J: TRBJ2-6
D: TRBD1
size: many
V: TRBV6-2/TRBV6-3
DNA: TGTGCCAGCAGTTACTCGATGGGACAGGGATTCTCTTCTGGGGCCAACGTCCTGACTTTC
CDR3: CASSYSMGQGFSSGANVLTF

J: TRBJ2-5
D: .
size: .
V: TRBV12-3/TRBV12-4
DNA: TGTGCCAGCAGTTTAGATCTCGTAGAAAAAGAGACCCAGTACTTC
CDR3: CASSLDLVEKETQYF

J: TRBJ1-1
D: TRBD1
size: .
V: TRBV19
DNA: TGTGCCAGTAAAGCCCCCAGGGACAGGGGCACTGAAGCTTTCTTT
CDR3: CASKAPRDRGTEAFF

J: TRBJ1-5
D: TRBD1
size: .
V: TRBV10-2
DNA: TGCGCCAGCTTTCCGGGACAGGGTAGCAATCAGCCCCAGCATTTT
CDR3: CASFPGQGSNQPQHF

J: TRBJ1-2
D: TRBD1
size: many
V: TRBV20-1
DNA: TGCAGTGCTAGAGCCGGACAGGGTGATGGCTACACCTTC
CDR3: CSARAGQGDGYTF

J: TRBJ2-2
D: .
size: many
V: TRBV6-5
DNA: TGTGCCAGCAGTTCGGCCGGGAGTACAACCGGGGAGCTGTTTTTT
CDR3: CASSSAGSTTGELFF

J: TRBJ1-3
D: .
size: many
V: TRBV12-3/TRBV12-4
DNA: TGTGCCAGCAGGGCAGGGATCTCTGGAAACACCATATATTTT
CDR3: CASRAGISGNTIYF

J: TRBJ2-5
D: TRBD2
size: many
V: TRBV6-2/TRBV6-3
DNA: TGTGCCAGCAGTTACGGCGGACTAGCGGGGGTCTTAAAAGAGACCCAGTACTTC
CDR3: CASSYGGLAGVLKETQYF

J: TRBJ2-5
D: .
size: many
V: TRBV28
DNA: TGTGCCAGCAGTTTACTAGGAACTAGCCTTCAAGAGACCCAGTACTTC
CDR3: CASSLLGTSLQETQYF

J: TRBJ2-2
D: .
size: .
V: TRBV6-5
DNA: TGTGCCAGCAGTTACTCACCGGGCCCCCACCCCGGGGAGCTGTTTTTT
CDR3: CASSYSPGPHPGELFF

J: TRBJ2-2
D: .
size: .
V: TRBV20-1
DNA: TGCAGTGCTCCGGTCGGAGGCTTGGACACCGGGGAGCTGTTTTTT
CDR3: CSAPVGGLDTGELFF